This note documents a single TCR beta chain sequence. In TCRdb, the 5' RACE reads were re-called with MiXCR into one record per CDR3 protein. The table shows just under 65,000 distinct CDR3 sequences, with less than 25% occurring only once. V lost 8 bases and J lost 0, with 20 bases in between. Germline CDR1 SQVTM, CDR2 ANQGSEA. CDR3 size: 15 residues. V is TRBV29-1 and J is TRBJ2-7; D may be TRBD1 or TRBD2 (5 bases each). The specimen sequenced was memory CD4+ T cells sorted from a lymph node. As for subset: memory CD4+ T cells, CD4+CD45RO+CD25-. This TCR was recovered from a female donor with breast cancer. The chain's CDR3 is CSYREFGADSYEQYF. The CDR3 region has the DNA TGCAGCTACCGGGAATTTGGGGCCGACTCCTACGAGCAGTACTTC.